The rows below give T cell receptor beta chains drawn from one sample of a study of cytomegalovirus exposure and HLA in healthy donors. Repertoires were generated with immunoSEQ multiplex PCR, while TCRdb's copy carries only in-frame clones and drops some. Of fewer than 200,000 clones in the sample, approximately 76% were seen once. The specimen sequenced was PBMCs. The source of these receptors is a man aged 60 to 75 in good health and CMV-seronegative. Both conserved end residues are part of each CDR3. The order of the fields is J gene, V gene, clone size, D gene, CDR3 protein, CDR3 DNA. D genes are given only for firm matches. Size is omitted from some rows. Given values are once, few, many or a class for expanded clones.

TRBJ1-6,TRBV18,few,TRBD1,CASSPLSGTDNSPLHF,TGTGCCAGCTCACCCCTGTCCGGGACAGATAATTCACCCCTCCACTTT
TRBJ2-5,TRBV5-1,few,TRBD2,CASSSLTSGSGETQYF,TGCGCCAGCAGCTCACTGACTAGCGGGAGCGGGGAGACCCAGTACTTC
TRBJ1-1,TRBV18,-,-,CASSLGGVNTEAFF,TGTGCCAGCTCACTGGGGGGTGTGAACACTGAAGCTTTCTTT
TRBJ1-5,TRBV30,-,-,CAWSDESNQPQHF,TGTGCCTGGAGTGACGAGAGCAATCAGCCCCAGCATTTT
TRBJ2-7,TRBV30,few,-,CAWSPGSSYEQYF,TGTGCCTGGAGTCCCGGGAGCTCCTACGAGCAGTACTTC
TRBJ2-7,TRBV28,once,TRBD2,CASSSGLAGYEQYF,TGTGCCAGCAGTTCGGGACTAGCGGGATACGAGCAGTACTTC
TRBJ2-7,TRBV7-6,once,-,CASSLQGPYEQYF,TGTGCCAGCAGCTTGCAGGGGCCCTACGAGCAGTACTTC
TRBJ2-5,TRBV29-1,-,-,CSVEAGGEETQYF,TGCAGCGTTGAAGCGGGGGGCGAAGAGACCCAGTACTTC
TRBJ2-1,TRBV2,-,TRBD1,CASSLNRGQQFF,TGTGCCAGCAGCCTAAACAGGGGCCAGCAGTTCTTC
TRBJ2-3,TRBV7-7,-,-,CASSLGPLQGDTQYF,TGTGCCAGCAGCTTAGGTCCCCTGCAGGGCGATACGCAGTATTTT
TRBJ2-7,TRBV21-1,-,-,CASSKPRDYEQYF,TGTGCCAGCAGCAAACCTCGGGACTACGAGCAGTACTTC
TRBJ1-2,TRBV6-5,-,TRBD1,CASSNPGQFYGYTF,TGTGCCAGCAGTAATCCGGGACAGTTCTATGGCTACACCTTC
TRBJ1-4,TRBV7-2,-,TRBD1,CASSLQGATATNEKLFF,TGTGCCAGCAGCTTACAGGGGGCAACTGCAACTAATGAAAAACTGTTTTTT
TRBJ1-6,TRBV7-2,few,-,CASSLESRNSPLHF,TGTGCCAGCAGCTTAGAGAGTCGTAATTCACCCCTCCACTTT
TRBJ1-2,TRBV25-1,-,-,CATAHNPNYGYTF,TGTGCCACCGCGCATAACCCTAACTATGGCTACACCTTC
TRBJ2-1,TRBV4-1,-,TRBD2,CASSPSGGDYNEQFF,TGCGCCAGCAGCCCCAGCGGGGGGGATTACAATGAGCAGTTCTTC